These 7 T cell receptor beta chains came from one sample sequenced in a study of CD8 T cells in Susac syndrome. An amount of RNA that ranged from roughly 0.45 to 1 ug was reverse transcribed with random hexamers. TCRdb re-called the immunoSEQ multiplex PCR reads through MiXCR, storing one row per CDR3 protein. The sample holds 250,000 to 350,000 distinct CDR3 sequences, approximately 81% seen once. Sequenced input: CD8+ T cells from PBMCs. All receptors derive from a human donor with multiple sclerosis.

This sequence joins TRBV7-6 and TRBJ1-2; no clear D. This CDR3 region has 14 residues. The V and J ends lost 0 bases and 6 bases respectively, with 11 bases between them. Germline CDR1 SGHVS, CDR2 FNYEAQ. CDR3 sequence reads: CASSLAEGRHGYTF. The CDR3 nucleotides are TGTGCCAGCAGCTTAGCCGAGGGTAGACATGGCTACACCTTC.

The chain recombines TRBV12-3 or TRBV12-4 with TRBJ2-3; the match to TRBD1 covers 10 bases. Near its end, the DNA agrees better with TRBJ1-5, so the J call may be wrong. The length of the CDR3 is 16 residues. Here the CDR3 reads CASSLAGTGATDTQHF. CDR3 coding DNA: TGTGCCAGCAGTTTAGCCGGGACAGGGGCAACAGATACGCAGCATTTT.

The chain has TRBV7-9 and TRBJ2-2; tentatively, D is TRBD1 (5 bases). Trimming pared 5 bases from V and 0 bases from J, leaving 13 bases between. From germline, CDR1 is SEHNR and CDR2 FQNEAQ (reference sequence). This CDR3 is 16 amino acids long. The CDR3 reads CASSPNSGTNTGELFF. DNA of the CDR3: TGTGCCAGCAGCCCCAATTCAGGGACGAACACCGGGGAGCTGTTTTTT.

The chain has TRBV12-3 or TRBV12-4 and TRBJ2-1, with TRBD2 identical over 8 bases. The length of the CDR3 is 14 residues. Unmatched junction bases numbered 8, after V lost 6 bases and J lost 7 bases. This CDR3 reads CASRSPGGPNEQFF. The CDR3 nucleotides read TGTGCCAGCAGGTCCCCGGGAGGGCCAAATGAGCAGTTCTTC.

This chain links TRBV15 with TRBJ2-5; D gene ambiguous. CDR1 is LNHNV and CDR2 is YYDKDF in the germline V gene (reference sequence). The germline V and J ends were trimmed by 4 bases and 5 bases, with 8 bases remaining between them. This CDR3 spans 12 amino acids. CDR3 nucleotide sequence: TGTGCCACCAGCATTCCCCCGGAGACCCAGTACTTC. It is translated as CATSIPPETQYF.

The CDR3 DNA sequence: TGCGCCAGCAGCCCGTGGTGGACTAGCGGGAACTCCTACGAGCAGTACTTC. Translation gives CASSPWWTSGNSYEQYF. The chain has TRBV5-1 and TRBJ2-7; TRBD2 agrees at 12 bases. V trimming: 4 bases; J trimming: 0 bases; junction bases outside the gene matches: 8. The V gene's germline CDR1 is SGHRS and CDR2 YFSETQ. CDR3 length equals 17 residues. The full variable domain, with the rest looked up from reference TRBV5-1 and TRBJ2-7, is KAGVTQTPRYLIKTRGQQVTLSCSPISGHRSVSWYQQTPGQGLQFLFEYFSETQRNKGNFPGRFSGRQFSNSRSEMNVSTLELGDSALYLCASSPWWTSGNSYEQYFGPGTRLTVT.

The chain employs TRBV20-1 and TRBJ2-1; D unresolved. CDR1 is DFQATT, CDR2 SNEGSKA, per germline (reference sequence). Trimming removed 6 bases from V and 5 bases from J, with 17 bases in between. The CDR3 contains 14 residues. CDR3 region: CSAWSNPAHNEQFF. Written as DNA, the CDR3 is TGCAGTGCCTGGTCCAACCCCGCACACAATGAGCAGTTCTTC.